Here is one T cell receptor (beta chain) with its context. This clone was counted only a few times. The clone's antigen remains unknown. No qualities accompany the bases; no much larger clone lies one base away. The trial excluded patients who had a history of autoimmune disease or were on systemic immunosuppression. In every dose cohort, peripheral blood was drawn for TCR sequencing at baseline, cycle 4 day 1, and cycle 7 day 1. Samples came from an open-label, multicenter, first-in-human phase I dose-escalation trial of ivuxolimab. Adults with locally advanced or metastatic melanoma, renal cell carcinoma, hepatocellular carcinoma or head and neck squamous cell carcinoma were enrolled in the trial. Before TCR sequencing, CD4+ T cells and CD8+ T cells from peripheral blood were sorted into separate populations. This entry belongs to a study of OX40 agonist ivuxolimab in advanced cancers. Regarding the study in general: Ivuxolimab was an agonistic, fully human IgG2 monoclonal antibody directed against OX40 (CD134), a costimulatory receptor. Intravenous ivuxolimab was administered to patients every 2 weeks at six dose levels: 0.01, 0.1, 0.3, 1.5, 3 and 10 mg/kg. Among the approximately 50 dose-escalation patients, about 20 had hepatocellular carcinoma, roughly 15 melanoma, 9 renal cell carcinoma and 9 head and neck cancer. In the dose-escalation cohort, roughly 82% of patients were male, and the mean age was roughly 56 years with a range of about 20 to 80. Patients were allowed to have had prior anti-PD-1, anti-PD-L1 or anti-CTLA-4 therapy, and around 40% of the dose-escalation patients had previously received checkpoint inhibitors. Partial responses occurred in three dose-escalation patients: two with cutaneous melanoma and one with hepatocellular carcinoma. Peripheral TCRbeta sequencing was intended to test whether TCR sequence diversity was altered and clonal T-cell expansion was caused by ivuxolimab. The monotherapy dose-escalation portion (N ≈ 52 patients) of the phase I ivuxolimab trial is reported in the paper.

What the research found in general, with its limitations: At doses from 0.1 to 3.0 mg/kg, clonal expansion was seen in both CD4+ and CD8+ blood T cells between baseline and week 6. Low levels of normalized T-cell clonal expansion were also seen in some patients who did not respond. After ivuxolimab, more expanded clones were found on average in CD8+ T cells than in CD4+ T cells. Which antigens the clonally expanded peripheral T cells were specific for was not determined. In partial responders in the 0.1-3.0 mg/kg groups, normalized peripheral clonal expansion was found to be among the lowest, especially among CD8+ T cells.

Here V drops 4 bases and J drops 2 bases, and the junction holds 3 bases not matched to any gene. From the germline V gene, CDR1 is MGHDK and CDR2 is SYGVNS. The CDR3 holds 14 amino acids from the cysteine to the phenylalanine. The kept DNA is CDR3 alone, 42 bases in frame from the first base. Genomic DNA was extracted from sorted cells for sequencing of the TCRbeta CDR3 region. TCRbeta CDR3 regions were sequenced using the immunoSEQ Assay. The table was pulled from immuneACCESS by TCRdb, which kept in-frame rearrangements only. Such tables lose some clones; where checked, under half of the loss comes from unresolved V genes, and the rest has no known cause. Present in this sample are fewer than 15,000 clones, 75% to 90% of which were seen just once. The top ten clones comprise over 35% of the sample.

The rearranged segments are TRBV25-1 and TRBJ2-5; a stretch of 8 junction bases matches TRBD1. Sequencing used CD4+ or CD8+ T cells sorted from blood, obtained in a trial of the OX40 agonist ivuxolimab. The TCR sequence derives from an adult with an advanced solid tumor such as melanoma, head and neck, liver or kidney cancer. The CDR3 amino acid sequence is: CASSAGTGQETQYF. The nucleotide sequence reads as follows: TGTGCCAGCAGTGCCGGGACAGGTCAAGAGACCCAGTACTTC.